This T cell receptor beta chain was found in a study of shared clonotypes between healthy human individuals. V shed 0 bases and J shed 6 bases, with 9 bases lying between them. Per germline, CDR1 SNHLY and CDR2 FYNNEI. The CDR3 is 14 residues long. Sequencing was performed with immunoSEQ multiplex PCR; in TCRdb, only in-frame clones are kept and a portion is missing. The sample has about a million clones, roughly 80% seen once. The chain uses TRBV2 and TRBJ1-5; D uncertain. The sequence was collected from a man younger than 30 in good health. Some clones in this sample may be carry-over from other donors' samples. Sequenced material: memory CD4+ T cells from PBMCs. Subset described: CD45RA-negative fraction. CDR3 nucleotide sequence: TGTGCCAGCAGTGAAGCGACTTCTACTCAGCCCCAGCATTTT. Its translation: CASSEATSTQPQHF.